This TCR beta chain derives from a study of T-cell reconstitution after alpha-beta-depleted transplantation in children. Overall study results and limits: As was reported, about two months after transplant, alpha-beta T cells came from several hundred expanded graft clones. From newly produced T cells came most of the T-cell counts and diversity one year after transplant. Surviving recipient T cells and intrathymic progenitors accounted for some patients' high TCRbeta diversity at day 60.

A note on this clonotype: Its antigen is unidentified.

Unique molecular identifiers tagged the TCRbeta library. Each CDR3 protein gets one entry after TCRdb re-called the PCR reads with MiXCR. The profile shows 250,000 to 300,000 distinct CDR3 sequences, about 9.5% of them singletons. CDR3 size: 15 residues. Trimming cost V 1 base and J 1 base, with 10 bases left between them. The germline gives CDR1 SGHTA, CDR2 FQGNSA. The chain couples TRBV7-2 to TRBJ1-1; no firm D call. The material sequenced was PBMCs, taken before TCRalphabeta/CD19-depleted stem cell transplant. This clonotype was obtained from a boy less than two years old with acute myeloid leukemia, due to receive a stem cell transplant. CDR3 nucleotide sequence: TGTGCCAGCAGCTTAGGTAGTCCGGGGAACACTGAAGCTTTCTTT. Its protein product is CASSLGSPGNTEAFF.